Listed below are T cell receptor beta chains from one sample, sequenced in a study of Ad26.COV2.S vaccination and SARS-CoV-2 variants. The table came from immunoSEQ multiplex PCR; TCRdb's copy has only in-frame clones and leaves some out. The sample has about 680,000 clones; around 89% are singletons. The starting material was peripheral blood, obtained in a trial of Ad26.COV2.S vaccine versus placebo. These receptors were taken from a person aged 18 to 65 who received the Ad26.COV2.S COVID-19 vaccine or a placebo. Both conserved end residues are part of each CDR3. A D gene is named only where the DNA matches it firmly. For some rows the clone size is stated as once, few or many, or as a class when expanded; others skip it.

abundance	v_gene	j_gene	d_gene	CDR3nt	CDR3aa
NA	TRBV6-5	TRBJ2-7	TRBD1	TGTGCCAGCAGTTACTACGACAGGGGCAGCTCCTACGAGCAGTACTTC	CASSYYDRGSSYEQYF
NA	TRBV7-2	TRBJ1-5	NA	TGTGCCAGCAGCCGCGAAGGGGATTATCGCAATCAGCCCCAGCATTTT	CASSREGDYRNQPQHF
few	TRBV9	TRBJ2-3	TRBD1	TGTGCCAGCAGCGTAGCAGCGACAGGGGGGGATACGCAGTATTTT	CASSVAATGGDTQYF
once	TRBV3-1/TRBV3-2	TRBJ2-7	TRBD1	TGTGCCAGCAGTCGGGACAGGGTGGGAGAGCAGTACTTC	CASSRDRVGEQYF
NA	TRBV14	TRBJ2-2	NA	TGTGCCAGCAGCCACGGACAGAAACCGAACACCGGGGAGCTGTTTTTT	CASSHGQKPNTGELFF
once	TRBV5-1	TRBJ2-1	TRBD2	TGCGCCAGCAGCACAGGGACTAGCGGGGCGGGGGATGAGCAGTTCTTC	CASSTGTSGAGDEQFF
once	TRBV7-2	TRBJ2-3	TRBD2	TGTGCCAGCAGCCCATTACCACTAGCGGATACGCAGTATTTT	CASSPLPLADTQYF
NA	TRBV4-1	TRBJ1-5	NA	TGCGCCAGCAGCCAAGATCAGGATCAGCCCCAGCATTTT	CASSQDQDQPQHF
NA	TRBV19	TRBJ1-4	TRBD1	TGTGCCAGTAGTAGGGGACAGGGGGCAGGAGAAAAACTGTTTTTT	CASSRGQGAGEKLFF
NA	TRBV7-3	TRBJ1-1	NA	TGTGCCAGCAGCTTAAACTCTGGATCCACTGAAGCTTTCTTT	CASSLNSGSTEAFF
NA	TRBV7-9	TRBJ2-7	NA	TGTGCCAGCAGCTCGGGCCAGGTTGCTCCCGAGCAGTACTTC	CASSSGQVAPEQYF
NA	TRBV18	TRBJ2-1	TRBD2	TGTGCCAGCTCACCGAGCGGGAGCTGGCACAATGAGCAGTTCTTC	CASSPSGSWHNEQFF
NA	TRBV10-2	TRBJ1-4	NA	TGCGCCAGCAGTGAGTCGGGGTTGGGAGCGGAAAAACTGTTTTTT	CASSESGLGAEKLFF
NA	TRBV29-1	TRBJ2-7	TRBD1	TGCAGCACATCCGGGACAGGGTTGGTCGAGCAGTACTTC	CSTSGTGLVEQYF
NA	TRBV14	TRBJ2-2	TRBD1	TGTGCCAGCAGCCCGAACAGGGGGACGGCGAACACCGGGGAGCTGTTTTTT	CASSPNRGTANTGELFF
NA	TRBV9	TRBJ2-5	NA	TGTGCCAGCAGCCCGACTGTTGCCTACGGGGAGACCCAGTACTTC	CASSPTVAYGETQYF
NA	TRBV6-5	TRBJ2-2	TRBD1	TGTGCCAGCAGCGCCAGGGGGCTCCAACCCGGGGAGCTGTTTTTT	CASSARGLQPGELFF
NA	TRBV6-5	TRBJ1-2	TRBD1	TGTGCCAGCATCCCTGGGGGACAGGGGGACTATGGCTACACCTTC	CASIPGGQGDYGYTF
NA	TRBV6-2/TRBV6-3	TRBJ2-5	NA	TGTGCCAGCAGTTACGATTTTTGGGCAGAGACCCAGTACTTC	CASSYDFWAETQYF
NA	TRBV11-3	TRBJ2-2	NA	TGTGCCAGCAGCCTCAGCGGAATTACCGGGGAGCTGTTTTTT	CASSLSGITGELFF
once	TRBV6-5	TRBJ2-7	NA	TGTGCCAGCAGTCATTACTACGAGCAGTACTTC	CASSHYYEQYF
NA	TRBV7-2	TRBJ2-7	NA	TGTGCCAGCAGCTTAGCCCCCATAGCGCGCGAGCAGTACTTC	CASSLAPIAREQYF
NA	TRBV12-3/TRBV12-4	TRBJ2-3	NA	TGTGCCAGCAGTTTCTCCGATACGCAGTATTTT	CASSFSDTQYF
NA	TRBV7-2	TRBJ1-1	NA	TGTGCCAGCAGCCCCCGGGGCGCGGCGGGGGGTACTGAAGCTTTCTTT	CASSPRGAAGGTEAFF
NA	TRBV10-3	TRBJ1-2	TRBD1	TGTGCCATCCGTCCAGGGGGCGGTGGCTACACCTTC	CAIRPGGGGYTF
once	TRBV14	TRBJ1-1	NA	TGTGCCAGCAAAGGACACTTGAACACTGAAGCTTTCTTT	CASKGHLNTEAFF
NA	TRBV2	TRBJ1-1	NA	TGTGCCAGCAGTGGCCGGGGAGCTCGGACTGAAGCTTTCTTT	CASSGRGARTEAFF
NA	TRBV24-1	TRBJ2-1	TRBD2	TGTGCCACCAGTGATTTGGCTAGCGGGCTGTCCTACAATGAGCAGTTCTTC	CATSDLASGLSYNEQFF
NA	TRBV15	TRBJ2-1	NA	TGTGCCACCAGCAGAGATAAGAGGGAGCAGTTCTTC	CATSRDKREQFF
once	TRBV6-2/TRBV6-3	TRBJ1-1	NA	TGTGCCAGCAGCGACCAGGGAGTCCTCCTGAACACTGAAGCTTTCTTT	CASSDQGVLLNTEAFF
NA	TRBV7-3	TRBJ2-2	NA	TGTGCCAGCAGCGGTCAGGGCGGGAACACCGGGGAGCTGTTTTTT	CASSGQGGNTGELFF
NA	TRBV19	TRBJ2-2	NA	TGTGCCAGTAGTATTGGGGGGCGTCGGACCGGGGAGCTGTTTTTT	CASSIGGRRTGELFF
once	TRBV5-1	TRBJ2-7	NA	TGCGCCAGCAGCTTGGCACAGCGAATCTACGAGCAGTACTTC	CASSLAQRIYEQYF
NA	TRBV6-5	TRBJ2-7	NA	TGTGCCAGCAGTAGGCTTACAGGGCACCACATTTTC	CASSRLTGHHIF
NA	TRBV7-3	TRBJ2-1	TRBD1	TGTGCCAGCAGCAAAAGCACGGACAGGAGATACAATGAGCAGTTCTTC	CASSKSTDRRYNEQFF
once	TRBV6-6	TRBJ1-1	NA	TGTGCCAGCAGCCTGGGGGCGACCGAAGCTTTCTTT	CASSLGATEAFF
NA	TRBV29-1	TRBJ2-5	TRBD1	TGCAGCACACCTCAGGGGGCCGGGGAGACCCAGTACTTC	CSTPQGAGETQYF
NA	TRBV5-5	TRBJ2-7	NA	TGTGCCAGCAGCTCCCCTGGGGGTTACGAGCAGTACTTC	CASSSPGGYEQYF
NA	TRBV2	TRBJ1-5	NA	TGTGCCAGCAGTGATCAGGGCTATAGCAATCAGCCCCAGCATTTT	CASSDQGYSNQPQHF
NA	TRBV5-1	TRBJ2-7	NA	TGCGCCAGCAGCTTAGACACAGGGTCCACCCCCTACGAGCAGTACTTC	CASSLDTGSTPYEQYF